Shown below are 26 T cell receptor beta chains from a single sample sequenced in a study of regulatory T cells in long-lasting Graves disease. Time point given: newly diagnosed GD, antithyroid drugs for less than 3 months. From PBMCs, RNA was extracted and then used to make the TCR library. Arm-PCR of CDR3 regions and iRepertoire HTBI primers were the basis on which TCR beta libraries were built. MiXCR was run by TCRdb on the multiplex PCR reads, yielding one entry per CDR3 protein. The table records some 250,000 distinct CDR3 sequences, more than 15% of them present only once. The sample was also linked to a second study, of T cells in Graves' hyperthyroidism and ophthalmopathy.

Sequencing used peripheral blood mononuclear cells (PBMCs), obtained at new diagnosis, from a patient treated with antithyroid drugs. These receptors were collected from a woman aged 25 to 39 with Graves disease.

This chain's CDR3 is CASSPNADRYNEQFF. The DNA for the CDR3 is TGTGCCAGCTCCCCTAACGCGGACAGATACAATGAGCAGTTCTTC. The rearrangement links TRBV18 to TRBJ2-1, with D possibly TRBD1 on 6 matching bases. This CDR3 spans 15 amino acids. Germline V gene lookup returns CDR1 KGHSH and CDR2 LQKENI. The V end lost 6 bases, the J end lost 4 bases, and 16 bases lay between the germline ends.

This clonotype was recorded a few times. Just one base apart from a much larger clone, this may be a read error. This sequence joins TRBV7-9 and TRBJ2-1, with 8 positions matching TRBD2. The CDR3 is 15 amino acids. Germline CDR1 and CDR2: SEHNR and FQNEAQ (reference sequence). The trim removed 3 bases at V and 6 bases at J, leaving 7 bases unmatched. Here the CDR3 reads CASSFRGGQSNEQFF. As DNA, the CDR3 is TGTGCCAGCAGCTTTCGGGGGGGCCAAAGCAATGAGCAGTTCTTC.

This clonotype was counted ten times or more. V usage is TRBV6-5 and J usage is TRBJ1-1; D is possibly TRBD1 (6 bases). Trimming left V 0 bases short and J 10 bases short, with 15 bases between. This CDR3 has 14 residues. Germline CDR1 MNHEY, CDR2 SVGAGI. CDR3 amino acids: CASSYSEETGRAFF. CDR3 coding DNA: TGTGCCAGCAGTTACTCGGAGGAAACAGGGCGAGCTTTCTTT.

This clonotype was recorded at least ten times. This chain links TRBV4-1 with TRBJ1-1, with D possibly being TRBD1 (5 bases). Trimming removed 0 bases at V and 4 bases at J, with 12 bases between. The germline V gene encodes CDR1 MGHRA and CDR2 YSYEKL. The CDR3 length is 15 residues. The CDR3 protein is CASSQDSGSSTEAFF. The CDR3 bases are TGCGCCAGCAGCCAAGATTCAGGGTCGAGCACTGAAGCTTTCTTT.

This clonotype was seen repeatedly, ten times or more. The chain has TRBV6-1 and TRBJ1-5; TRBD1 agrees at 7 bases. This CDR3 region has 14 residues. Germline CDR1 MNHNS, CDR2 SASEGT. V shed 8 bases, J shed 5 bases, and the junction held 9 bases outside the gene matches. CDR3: CASRQGQTHQPQHF. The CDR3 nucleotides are TGTGCCAGCCGCCAGGGACAGACCCATCAGCCCCAGCATTTT.

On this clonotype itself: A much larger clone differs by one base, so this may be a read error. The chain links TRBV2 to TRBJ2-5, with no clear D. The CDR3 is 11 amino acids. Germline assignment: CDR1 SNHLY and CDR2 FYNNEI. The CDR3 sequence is CAGSEWETQYF. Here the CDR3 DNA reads TGTGCCGGCAGTGAATGGGAGACCCAGTACTTC.

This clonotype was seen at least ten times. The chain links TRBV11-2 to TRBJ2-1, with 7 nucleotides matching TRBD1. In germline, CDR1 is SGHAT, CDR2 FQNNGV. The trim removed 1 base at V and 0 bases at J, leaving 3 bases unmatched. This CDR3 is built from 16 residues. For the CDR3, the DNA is TGTGCCAGCAGCTTAGTGACAGGGAGCTCCTACAATGAGCAGTTCTTC. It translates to CASSLVTGSSYNEQFF.

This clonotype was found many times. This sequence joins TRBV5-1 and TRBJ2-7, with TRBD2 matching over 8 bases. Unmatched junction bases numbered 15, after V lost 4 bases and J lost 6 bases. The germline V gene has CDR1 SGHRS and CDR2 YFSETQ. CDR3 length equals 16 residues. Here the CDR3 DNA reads TGCGCCAGCAGCCGGAACCCGGGACTAGGACGGGGCGAGCAGTACTTC. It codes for CASSRNPGLGRGEQYF.

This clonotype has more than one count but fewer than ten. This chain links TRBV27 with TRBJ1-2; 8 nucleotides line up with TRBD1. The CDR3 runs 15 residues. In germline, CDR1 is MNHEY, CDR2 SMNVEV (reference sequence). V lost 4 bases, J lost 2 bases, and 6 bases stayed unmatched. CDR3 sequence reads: CASSSGQALNYGYTF. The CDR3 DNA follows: TGTGCCAGCAGTTCGGGACAGGCGCTAAACTATGGCTACACCTTC.

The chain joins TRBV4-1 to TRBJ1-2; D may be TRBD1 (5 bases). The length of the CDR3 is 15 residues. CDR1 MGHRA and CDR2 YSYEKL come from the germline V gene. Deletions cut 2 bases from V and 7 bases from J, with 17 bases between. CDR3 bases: TGCGCCAGCAGCCAAACTTCCGGGACCGCGGGTGGCTACACCTTC. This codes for CASSQTSGTAGGYTF.

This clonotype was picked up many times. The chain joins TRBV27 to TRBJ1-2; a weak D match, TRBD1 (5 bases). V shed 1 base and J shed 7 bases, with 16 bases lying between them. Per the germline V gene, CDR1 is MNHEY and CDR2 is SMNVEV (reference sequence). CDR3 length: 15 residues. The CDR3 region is CASSLFAGTQSGYTF. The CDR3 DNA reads TGTGCCAGCAGTTTATTTGCAGGGACTCAAAGTGGCTACACCTTC.

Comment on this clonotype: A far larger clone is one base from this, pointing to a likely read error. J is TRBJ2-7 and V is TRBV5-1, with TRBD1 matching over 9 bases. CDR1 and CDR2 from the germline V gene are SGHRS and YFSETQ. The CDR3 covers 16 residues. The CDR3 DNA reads TGCGCCAGCAGCTTGGCCCAGGGACAGGGATCCTATGAGCAGTACTTC. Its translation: CASSLAQGQGSYEQYF.

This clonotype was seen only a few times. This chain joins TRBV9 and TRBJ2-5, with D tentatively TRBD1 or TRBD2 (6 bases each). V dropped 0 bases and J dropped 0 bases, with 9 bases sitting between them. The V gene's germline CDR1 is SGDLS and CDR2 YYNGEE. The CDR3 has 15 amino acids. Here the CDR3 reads CASSVAGGNQETQYF. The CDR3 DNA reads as TGTGCCAGCAGCGTAGCCGGGGGCAACCAAGAGACCCAGTACTTC.

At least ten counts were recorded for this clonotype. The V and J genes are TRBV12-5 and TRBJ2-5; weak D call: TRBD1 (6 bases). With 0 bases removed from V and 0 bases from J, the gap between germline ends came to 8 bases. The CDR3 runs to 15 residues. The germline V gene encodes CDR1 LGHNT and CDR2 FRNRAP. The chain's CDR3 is CASGLVWDNQETQYF. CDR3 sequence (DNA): TGTGCTAGTGGTTTGGTATGGGACAACCAAGAGACCCAGTACTTC.

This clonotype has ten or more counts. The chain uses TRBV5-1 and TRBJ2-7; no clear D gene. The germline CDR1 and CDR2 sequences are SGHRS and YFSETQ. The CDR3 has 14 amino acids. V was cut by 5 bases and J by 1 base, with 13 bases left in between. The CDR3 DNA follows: TGCGCCAGCAGATACACCGGGCTTTCCTACGAGCAGTACTTC. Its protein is CASRYTGLSYEQYF.

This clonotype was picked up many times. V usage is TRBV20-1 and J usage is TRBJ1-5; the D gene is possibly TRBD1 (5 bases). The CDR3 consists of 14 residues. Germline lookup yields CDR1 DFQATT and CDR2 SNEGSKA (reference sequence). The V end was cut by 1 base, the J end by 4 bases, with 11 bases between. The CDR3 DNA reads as TGCAGTGCTAGAGCCCGACAGCTAAATCAGCCCCAGCATTTT. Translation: CSARARQLNQPQHF.

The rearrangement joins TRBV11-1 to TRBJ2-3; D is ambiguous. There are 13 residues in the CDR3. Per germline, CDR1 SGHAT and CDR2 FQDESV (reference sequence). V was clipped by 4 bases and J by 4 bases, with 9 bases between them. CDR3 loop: CASSSPRADTQYF. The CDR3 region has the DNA TGTGCCAGCAGCTCCCCTCGGGCAGATACGCAGTATTTT.

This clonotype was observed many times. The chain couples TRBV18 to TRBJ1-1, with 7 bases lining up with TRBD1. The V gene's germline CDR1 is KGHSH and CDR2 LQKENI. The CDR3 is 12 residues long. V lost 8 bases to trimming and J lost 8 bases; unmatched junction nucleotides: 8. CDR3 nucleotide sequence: TGTGCCAGCAGCCCATCGGACAGGGAAGCTTTCTTT. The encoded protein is CASSPSDREAFF.

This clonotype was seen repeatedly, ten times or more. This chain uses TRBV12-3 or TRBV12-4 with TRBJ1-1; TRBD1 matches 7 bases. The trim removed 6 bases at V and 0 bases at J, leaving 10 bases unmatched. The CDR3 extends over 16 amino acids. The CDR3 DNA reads TGTGCCAGCAGCCGTCCACAGGGGACCTTGAACACTGAAGCTTTCTTT. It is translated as CASSRPQGTLNTEAFF.

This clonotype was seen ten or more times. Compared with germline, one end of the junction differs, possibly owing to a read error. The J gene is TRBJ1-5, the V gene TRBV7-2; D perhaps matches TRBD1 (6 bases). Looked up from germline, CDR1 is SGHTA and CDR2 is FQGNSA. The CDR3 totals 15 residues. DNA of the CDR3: TGCGCCAGCAGCTTGGAGGGGGGCCGGGGTCAGCCCCAGCATTTT. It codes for CASSLEGGRGQPQHF.

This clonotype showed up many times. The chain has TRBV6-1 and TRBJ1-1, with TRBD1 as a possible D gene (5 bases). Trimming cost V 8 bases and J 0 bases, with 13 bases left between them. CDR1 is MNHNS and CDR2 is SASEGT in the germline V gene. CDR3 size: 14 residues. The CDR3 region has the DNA TGTGCCAGCCGCACGGGGGGTATGAACACTGAAGCTTTCTTT. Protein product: CASRTGGMNTEAFF.

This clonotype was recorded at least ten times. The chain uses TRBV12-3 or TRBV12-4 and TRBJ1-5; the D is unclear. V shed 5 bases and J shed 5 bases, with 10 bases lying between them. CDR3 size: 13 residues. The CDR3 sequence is CASSPRTDQPQHF. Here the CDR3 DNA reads TGTGCCAGCAGTCCCCGGACCGATCAGCCCCAGCATTTT.

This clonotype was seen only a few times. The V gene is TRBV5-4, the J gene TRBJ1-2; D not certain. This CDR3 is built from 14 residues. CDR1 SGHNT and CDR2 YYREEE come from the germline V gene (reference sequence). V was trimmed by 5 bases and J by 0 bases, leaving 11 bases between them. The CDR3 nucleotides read TGTGCCAGCAGGTCCCGGGAAGCTAACTATGGCTACACCTTC. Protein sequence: CASRSREANYGYTF.

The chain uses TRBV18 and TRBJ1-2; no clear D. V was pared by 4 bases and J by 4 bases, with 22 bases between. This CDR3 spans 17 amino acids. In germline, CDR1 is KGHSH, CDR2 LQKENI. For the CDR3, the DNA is TGTGCCAGCTCACGGGCCCCGGGAGTTCAGGACCTCTATGGCTACACCTTC. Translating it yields CASSRAPGVQDLYGYTF.

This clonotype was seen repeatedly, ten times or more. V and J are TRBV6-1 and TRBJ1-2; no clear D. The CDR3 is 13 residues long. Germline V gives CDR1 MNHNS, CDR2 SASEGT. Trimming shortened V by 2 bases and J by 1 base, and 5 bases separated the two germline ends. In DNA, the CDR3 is TGTGCCAGCAGTGAATACAGTAACTATGGCTACACCTTC. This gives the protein CASSEYSNYGYTF.

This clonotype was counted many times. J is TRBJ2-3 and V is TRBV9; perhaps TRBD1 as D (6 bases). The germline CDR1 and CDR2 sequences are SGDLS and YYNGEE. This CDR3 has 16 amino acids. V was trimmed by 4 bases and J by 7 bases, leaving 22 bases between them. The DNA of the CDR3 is TGTGCCAGCAGCATTACCCGGGACAACCGAAGATATACGCAGTATTTT. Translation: CASSITRDNRRYTQYF.